The 18 T cell receptor beta chains reported below all come from one sample, sequenced in a study of control samples from healthy donors and cancer patients. Clones were read by immunoSEQ multiplex PCR, and TCRdb kept only the in-frame ones, dropping some. In the table there are over 80,000 clones, around 80% of which are singletons. Material for sequencing was blood. These receptors originate from a woman in her twenties or thirties in good health.

In this sample, this clone turned up many times. The gene calls are TRBV11-2 and TRBJ2-1, with TRBD2 identical over 7 bases. This CDR3 spans 14 amino acids. J was trimmed by 5 bases and V by 4 bases; bases with no gene match: 5. Germline V gives CDR1 SGHAT, CDR2 FQNNGV. The CDR3 region is CASSSASGNNEQFF. CDR3 coding DNA: TGTGCCAGCAGCTCCGCTAGCGGCAACAATGAGCAGTTCTTC.

The rearrangement links TRBV4-1 to TRBJ2-5; perhaps TRBD1 as D (5 bases). The V gene lost 7 bases and the J gene lost 5 bases, with 14 bases spanning the gap. This CDR3 is 13 amino acids long. Germline CDR1 MGHRA, CDR2 YSYEKL. This CDR3 is CASMTRVYETQYF. CDR3 DNA: TGCGCCAGCATGACCAGGGTATATGAGACCCAGTACTTC.

This chain connects TRBV5-4 to TRBJ2-7; 7 positions match TRBD2. With 4 bases clipped from V and 7 bases from J, the junction kept 17 bases outside the gene matches. Germline-derived CDR1 and CDR2 are SGHNT and YYREEE (reference sequence). The length of the CDR3 is 16 residues. CDR3 in amino acids: CASSLGQTTTGGEQYF. CDR3 sequence (DNA): TGTGCCAGCAGCCTAGGACAAACGACTACCGGGGGGGAGCAGTACTTC.

This clone has only a few counts. The chain employs TRBV2 and TRBJ1-2; 9 positions agree with TRBD1. This CDR3 has 15 residues. In germline, CDR1 is SNHLY, CDR2 FYNNEI. V lost 2 bases, J lost 1 base, and 2 bases stayed unmatched. CDR3 nucleotide sequence: TGTGCCAGCAGTGAAACAGGGGGCGGTAACTATGGCTACACCTTC. Translating it yields CASSETGGGNYGYTF.

This chain uses TRBV3-1 (or the pseudogene TRBV3-2) with TRBJ2-7; the D gene could be TRBD1 or TRBD2 (5 bases each). This CDR3 contains 19 residues. Germline CDR1 and CDR2: LGHDT and YNNKEL (reference sequence). Trimming removed 0 bases from V and 5 bases from J, with 26 bases in between. The CDR3 bases are TGTGCCAGCAGCCAAGATCTAGGGGACGCCGGCCCACCTAGGAACGAGCAGTACTTC. This sequence encodes CASSQDLGDAGPPRNEQYF.

The J gene is TRBJ2-1, the V gene TRBV5-1; 8 positions agree with TRBD2. V lost 2 bases and J lost 7; bases outside the gene matches: 20. Looked up from germline, CDR1 is SGHRS and CDR2 is YFSETQ. The CDR3 has 19 residues. The chain's CDR3 is CASSFRGGGGHLLGNEQFF. In DNA, the CDR3 is TGCGCCAGCAGCTTCCGGGGGGGCGGGGGACATCTATTAGGGAATGAGCAGTTCTTC. Full variable domain (rest looked up from reference TRBV5-1 and TRBJ2-1): KAGVTQTPRYLIKTRGQQVTLSCSPISGHRSVSWYQQTPGQGLQFLFEYFSETQRNKGNFPGRFSGRQFSNSRSEMNVSTLELGDSALYLCASSFRGGGGHLLGNEQFFGPGTRLTVL.

The chain joins TRBV13 to TRBJ2-5; TRBD2 aligns across 14 bases. This CDR3 region has 19 residues. The trim removed 4 bases at V and 5 bases at J, leaving 15 bases unmatched. The germline V gene encodes CDR1 PRHDT and CDR2 FYEKMQ (reference sequence). The CDR3 DNA follows: TGTGCCAGCAGCTCCTGGACTAGCGGGGGGTTTCTGGGTGTGGAGACCCAGTACTTC. Translating it yields CASSSWTSGGFLGVETQYF.

This chain joins TRBV30 and TRBJ2-3; TRBD2 matches 12 bases. The germline CDR1 and CDR2 sequences are GTSNPN and SVGIG (reference sequence). V was clipped by 1 base and J by 0 bases; unmatched bases: 14. The CDR3 consists of 20 residues. The CDR3 sequence is CAWSALAGGLTLTSTDTQYF. The CDR3 DNA follows: TGTGCCTGGAGTGCCCTAGCGGGGGGGTTAACCCTTACTAGCACAGATACGCAGTATTTT.

The V gene is TRBV6-5, the J gene TRBJ1-1; a possible D gene is TRBD1 (5 bases). The CDR3 has 14 residues. Trimming stripped 6 bases from V and 3 bases from J, with 14 bases between. Germline values: CDR1 MNHEY, CDR2 SVGAGI. CDR3 nucleotides: TGTGCCAGCAGCTTGGGGCACGAGGACACTGAAGCTTTCTTT. Its translation: CASSLGHEDTEAFF.

The chain joins TRBV10-3 to TRBJ1-2; 7 nucleotides line up with TRBD1. The CDR3 totals 13 residues. V lost 6 bases to trimming and J lost 8 bases; unmatched junction nucleotides: 9. The germline CDR1 and CDR2 sequences are ENHRY and SYGVKD. CDR3 coding DNA: TGTGCCATCAGCAGGGACAGCCTTACGGGCTACACCTTC. Translated: CAISRDSLTGYTF.

The count of this clone is one. This chain uses TRBV25-1 with TRBJ2-3, with D uncertain. CDR1 is MGHDK, CDR2 SYGVNS, per germline. This CDR3 contains 12 residues. The ends were cut back, 3 bases at V and 3 bases at J, with 4 bases in the middle. The CDR3 spells CASSESTDTQYF. The CDR3 nucleotides are TGTGCCAGCAGTGAGTCAACAGATACGCAGTATTTT.

As to this clone: Other DNA sequences of this sample code for an identical CDR3. This chain connects TRBV5-6 to TRBJ1-4, with TRBD1 as a possible D gene (6 bases). CDR1 is SGHDT and CDR2 is YYEEEE in the germline V gene. CDR3 length: 14 amino acids. V gave up 0 bases and J gave up 7 bases, with 10 bases separating them. CDR3 loop: CASSLEQGGEKLFF. The DNA for the CDR3 is TGTGCCAGCAGCTTGGAACAGGGTGGTGAAAAACTGTTTTTT.

This clone was seen only a few times. This rearrangement joins TRBV10-3 to TRBJ2-1; TRBD2 agrees at 7 bases. Germline lookup yields CDR1 ENHRY and CDR2 SYGVKD. J lost 0 bases, V lost 8 bases, and 10 bases had no gene match. The CDR3 totals 16 residues. Here the CDR3 DNA reads TGTGCCATCCGTGGCGGGGGAGACAGCTCCTACAATGAGCAGTTCTTC. It codes for CAIRGGGDSSYNEQFF.

The CDR3 coding sequence is TGTGCCAGCAGCACCAGCGGGGGGGTAGATACGCAGTATTTT. Amino acid sequence: CASSTSGGVDTQYF. The genes are TRBV7-2 and TRBJ2-3, with 10 bases matching TRBD2. The V and J ends lost 5 bases and 5 bases, in that order; junction bases with no gene match: 4. CDR1 and CDR2 (germline): SGHTA, FQGNSA. The CDR3 is 14 residues long.

This chain uses TRBV30 with TRBJ2-6, with D hard to call. Germline V gives CDR1 GTSNPN, CDR2 SVGIG (reference sequence). This CDR3 comprises 13 residues. V was shortened by 8 bases and J by 2 bases, with 10 bases between the two germline ends. Here the CDR3 DNA reads TGTGCCCGCCGCTCAGCTGGGGCCAACGTCCTGACTTTC. Encoded protein: CARRSAGANVLTF. Variable domain in full (rest from reference TRBV30 and TRBJ2-6): SQTIHQWPATLVQPVGSPLSLECTVEGTSNPNLYWYRQAAGRGLQLLFYSVGIGQISSEVPQNLSASRPQDRQFILSSKKLLLSDSGFYLCARRSAGANVLTFGAGSRLTVL.

The table lists this clone with a few counts. This chain uses TRBV6-2 or TRBV6-3 with TRBJ2-7; the D call may be TRBD1 or TRBD2 (6 bases each). The V end was cut by 5 bases, the J end by 6 bases, with 14 bases between. The CDR3 contains 13 residues. CDR1 is MNHEY, CDR2 SVGEGT, per germline. CDR3 region: CASSQGTPSEQYF. In DNA, the CDR3 is TGTGCCAGCAGTCAGGGGACTCCCAGCGAGCAGTACTTC.

The table lists this clone with a few counts. The genes are TRBV5-1 and TRBJ1-2; no definite D call. The CDR3 totals 13 residues. Germline CDR1 reads SGHRS; CDR2 reads YFSETQ. V was cut by 0 bases and J by 5 bases, with 8 bases left in between. CDR3 bases: TGCGCCAGCAGCTTGGAAGGACGTTATGGCTACACCTTC. It translates to CASSLEGRYGYTF.

The genes are TRBV29-1 and TRBJ1-2; no clear D gene. CDR3 size: 13 residues. Germline V CDR1 and CDR2: SQVTM, ANQGSEA. The ends were cut back, 6 bases at V and 7 bases at J, with 18 bases in the middle. DNA for the CDR3: TGCAGCGTCGAAAGAATCTCGAGGATTGGCTACACCTTC. Its protein is CSVERISRIGYTF.